Presented here are 10 T cell receptor beta chains from one specimen sequenced in a study of blood T cell repertoires in COVID-19 (TCRdb year 2020). Library preparation used the immunoSEQ multiplex PCR assay. TCRdb took this table from immuneACCESS and kept in-frame rearrangements with V and J called. Such tables lack part of the clones; where checked against another copy, unresolved V genes explain under half of the gap, and the rest is unexplained. The sample table lists 150,000 to 200,000 clones, about 90% of them with a count of one. The top ten clones comprise roughly 1.2% of the sample. Sequenced input: PBMCs or T cells enriched from blood (not recorded which). These receptors were obtained from a human donor with acute COVID-19. The donor label of this sample is uncertain.

The chain combines TRBV5-4 with TRBJ1-1; TRBD1 agrees at 9 bases. The germline V gene has CDR1 SGHNT and CDR2 YYREEE (reference sequence). The length of the CDR3 is 14 residues. V dropped 6 bases and J dropped 1; count of bases not matched to a gene: 4. The CDR3 loop reads CASTVGQGNTEAFF. In nucleotides, the CDR3 is TGTGCCAGCACCGTGGGACAGGGGAACACTGAAGCTTTCTTT.

The rearrangement uses TRBV9 and TRBJ1-2, with D perhaps matching TRBD1 (5 bases). This CDR3 comprises 15 residues. The V gene lost 0 bases and the J gene lost 8 bases, with 17 bases spanning the gap. Germline V gene sequence: CDR1 SGDLS, CDR2 YYNGEE. The CDR3 protein is CASSVEAGKLSGYTF. The CDR3 nucleotides are TGTGCCAGCAGCGTAGAGGCAGGGAAGCTAAGCGGCTACACCTTC.

The chain carries TRBV19 and TRBJ2-7; a possible D gene is TRBD1 (6 bases). The CDR3 extends over 17 amino acids. Per the germline V gene, CDR1 is LNHDA and CDR2 is SQIVND (reference sequence). V was trimmed by 5 bases and J by 3 bases, leaving 23 bases between them. In DNA, the CDR3 is TGTGCCAGTAGTCCTCGAACAGGGTTTCCCTTAGACTACGAGCAGTACTTC. Encoded protein: CASSPRTGFPLDYEQYF. Looking up the rest from reference TRBV19 and TRBJ2-7 gives the full variable domain: DGGITQSPKYLFRKEGQNVTLSCEQNLNHDAMYWYRQDPGQGLRLIYYSQIVNDFQKGDIAEGYSVSREKKESFPLTVTSAQKNPTAFYLCASSPRTGFPLDYEQYFGPGTRLTVT.

The chain combines TRBV2 with TRBJ1-1, with 9 positions matching TRBD1. The CDR3 sequence is 13 residues long. Germline lookup yields CDR1 SNHLY and CDR2 FYNNEI. Trimming took 11 bases from V and 1 from J; bases not matched to a gene: 5. The CDR3 protein is CAAGDRANTEAFF. CDR3 DNA sequence: TGTGCCGCTGGGGACAGGGCGAACACTGAAGCTTTCTTT.

This chain connects TRBV5-6 to TRBJ2-2; TRBD1 matches at 10 bases. Germline CDR1 is SGHDT and CDR2 is YYEEEE. The CDR3 is 16 amino acids. V shed 4 bases, J shed 6 bases, and the junction held 9 bases outside the gene matches. DNA for the CDR3: TGTGCCAGCAGCAGTACGACAGGGGGCACTGCCGGGGAGCTGTTTTTT. Its translation: CASSSTTGGTAGELFF.

This chain connects TRBV6-2 or TRBV6-3 to TRBJ1-1; possibly TRBD1 for D (5 bases). The germline V gene has CDR1 MNHEY and CDR2 SVGEGT. This CDR3 is built from 13 residues. V was pared by 6 bases and J by 4 bases, with 12 bases between. The CDR3 nucleotides are TGTGCCAGCAGCGCAGGCGGGGGCACTGAAGCTTTCTTT. Translating gives CASSAGGGTEAFF.

This chain uses TRBV12-3 or TRBV12-4 with TRBJ2-7, with D maybe TRBD1 (5 bases). The CDR3 totals 13 residues. V was shortened by 5 bases and J by 6 bases, with 14 bases between the two germline ends. The CDR3 protein is CASSPVGPFEQYF. The CDR3 bases are TGTGCCAGCAGTCCGGTGGGGCCGTTCGAGCAGTACTTC.

This clone was observed a single time. This sequence joins TRBV18 and TRBJ2-3; possibly TRBD1 for D (6 bases). V dropped 2 bases and J dropped 7 bases, with 13 bases sitting between them. This CDR3 region has 14 residues. Germline-derived CDR1 and CDR2 are KGHSH and LQKENI. The CDR3 here is CASSPATRGNTQYF. In nucleotides, the CDR3 is TGTGCCAGCTCACCAGCAACCAGGGGAAATACGCAGTATTTT.

V is TRBV4-1 and J is TRBJ1-4, with 10 nucleotides matching TRBD1. The CDR3 runs to 16 residues. Germline CDR1 reads MGHRA; CDR2 reads YSYEKL. V lost 5 bases and J lost 4; bases outside the gene matches: 7. The CDR3 reads CASSFNRDRGNEKLFF. CDR3 DNA sequence: TGCGCCAGCAGCTTCAACCGGGACAGGGGTAATGAAAAACTGTTTTTT.

With regard to this clone: One end of the junction is discordant with germline, which a read error may explain. The chain uses TRBV27 and TRBJ1-2, with no clear D. The V gene's germline CDR1 is MNHEY and CDR2 SMNVEV (reference sequence). The CDR3 runs to 15 residues. CDR3 sequence (DNA): TGTGCCAGCAGTCCGGCATCTATAAGCGCTTATGCCTACACCTTC. The encoded protein is CASSPASISAYAYTF.